One and the same sample provided the 28 T cell receptor beta chains below, sequenced in a study of blood T cell repertoires in COVID-19. Sequencing was performed with immunoSEQ multiplex PCR; in TCRdb, only in-frame clones are kept and a portion is missing. The sample has 150,000 or so clones, approximately 74% seen once; the top ten hold less than 3%. Material: peripheral blood. These receptors all come from a woman over 75 with acute or convalescent COVID-19.

This sequence joins TRBV6-5 and TRBJ2-3; 8 positions match TRBD2. There are 16 residues in the CDR3. Per germline, CDR1 MNHEY and CDR2 SVGAGI. The trim removed 4 bases at V and 0 bases at J, leaving 6 bases unmatched. The CDR3 nucleotides are TGTGCCAGCAGTTCACTAGCGGACCCTAGCACAGATACGCAGTATTTT. Translated: CASSSLADPSTDTQYF.

The rearrangement joins TRBV6-1 to TRBJ1-5, with D perhaps TRBD1 (5 bases). The germline CDR1 and CDR2 sequences are MNHNS and SASEGT. V shed 3 bases and J shed 0 bases, with 18 bases lying between them. The CDR3 is 18 amino acids. CDR3 nucleotide sequence: TGTGCCAGCAGTGATCACCCGAGACAGACATATAGCAATCAGCCCCAGCATTTT. This encodes CASSDHPRQTYSNQPQHF.

This chain joins TRBV28 and TRBJ1-5; 8 bases align to TRBD1. V gave up 5 bases and J gave up 5 bases; unmatched junction bases: 14. The CDR3 contains 17 residues. Per the germline V gene, CDR1 is MDHEN and CDR2 is SYDVKM. As DNA, the CDR3 is TGTGCCAGCAGTCCTAAAGATATACCGGGACAGGATCAGCCCCAGCATTTT. Protein product: CASSPKDIPGQDQPQHF.

The chain links TRBV3-1 (or the pseudogene TRBV3-2) to TRBJ2-3, with 15 bases that match TRBD2. The CDR3 is 15 residues long. Germline V gene lookup returns CDR1 LGHDT and CDR2 YNNKEL (reference sequence). The V gene end was trimmed by 9 bases and the J gene end by 2 bases; junction bases not matched to a gene: 3. CDR3 nucleotides: TGTGCCAGTGGACTAGCGGGAGGGCTCACAGATACGCAGTATTTT. Translating it yields CASGLAGGLTDTQYF.

The V call is TRBV10-3, the J call TRBJ2-7; 14 nucleotides match TRBD2. The CDR3 is 15 residues long. Germline V gene sequence: CDR1 ENHRY, CDR2 SYGVKD. V was clipped by 7 bases and J by 5 bases; unmatched bases: 7. The CDR3 bases are TGTGCCATCAAGCCGGGACTAGCGGGAGTTCACGAGCAGTACTTC. It is translated as CAIKPGLAGVHEQYF.

The chain has TRBV7-2 and TRBJ1-4, with 7 bases fitting TRBD1. CDR1 and CDR2 (germline): SGHTA, FQGNSA. The length of the CDR3 is 15 residues. After removal of 4 bases from V and 8 bases from J, the junction contained 10 bases not matched to a gene. The CDR3 nucleotides read TGTGCCAGCAGCTGGACCGACAGGGTAGCCGAAAAACTGTTTTTT. It is translated as CASSWTDRVAEKLFF.

The rearrangement uses TRBV27 and TRBJ2-1, with D perhaps matching TRBD2 (6 bases). V was clipped by 4 bases and J by 4 bases, with 14 bases between them. This CDR3 has 15 amino acids. Germline V gene data show CDR1 as MNHEY and CDR2 as SMNVEV (reference sequence). Here the CDR3 reads CASSYGGALYNEQFF. In nucleotides, the CDR3 is TGTGCCAGCAGTTACGGGGGTGCCCTATACAATGAGCAGTTCTTC.

The chain links TRBV5-4 to TRBJ2-3; 8 bases match TRBD2. The CDR3 consists of 16 residues. The germline V gene has CDR1 SGHNT and CDR2 YYREEE (reference sequence). V lost 2 bases to trimming and J lost 4 bases; unmatched junction nucleotides: 9. The CDR3 bases are TGTGCCAGCAGCTTACAGAGCGGGAGCTCCGCAGATACGCAGTATTTT. Amino acid sequence: CASSLQSGSSADTQYF. Full variable domain (remainder filled in from reference TRBV5-4 and TRBJ2-3): ETGVTQSPTHLIKTRGQQVTLRCSSQSGHNTVSWYQQALGQGPQFIFQYYREEENGRGNFPPRFSGLQFPNYSSELNVNALELDDSALYLCASSLQSGSSADTQYFGPGTRLTVL.

The chain couples TRBV10-1 to TRBJ2-2; 8 bases align to TRBD2. V was pared by 7 bases and J by 3 bases, with 4 bases of the junction left unmatched. The CDR3 consists of 14 residues. Germline V lookup: CDR1 WNHNN, CDR2 SYGVQD (reference sequence). The CDR3 sequence: CASKPLADTGELFF. CDR3 DNA: TGCGCCAGCAAGCCACTAGCGGACACCGGGGAGCTGTTTTTT.

This clone has only one observation. This chain uses TRBV6-2 or TRBV6-3 with TRBJ2-1, with a tentative D call TRBD2 (6 bases). Trimming removed 2 bases at V and 4 bases at J, with 12 bases between. Germline V lookup: CDR1 MNHEY, CDR2 SVGEGT. The CDR3 is made up of 15 amino acids. The CDR3 DNA is TGTGCCAGCAGTTACGCCCGGACTACTTACAATGAGCAGTTCTTC. Residues: CASSYARTTYNEQFF.

The chain couples TRBV9 to TRBJ1-4; no clear D gene. Deletions cut 0 bases from V and 4 bases from J, with 7 bases between. This CDR3 is 14 amino acids long. Germline CDR1 is SGDLS and CDR2 is YYNGEE. CDR3 coding DNA: TGTGCCAGCAGCGTAGGACTGAGTAATGAAAAACTGTTTTTT. Protein: CASSVGLSNEKLFF.

This sequence joins TRBV7-6 and TRBJ2-2; D is ambiguous. Germline V CDR1 and CDR2: SGHVS, FNYEAQ. The CDR3 runs 12 residues. The V end lost 5 bases, the J end lost 4 bases, and 5 bases lay between the germline ends. For the CDR3, the DNA is TGTGCCAGCAGCCACAGCACCGGGGAGCTGTTTTTT. This codes for CASSHSTGELFF.

This clone showed up just a few times. This chain links TRBV28 with TRBJ1-1; D not resolved. CDR1 is MDHEN, CDR2 SYDVKM, per germline. Trimming took off 5 bases at V and 5 bases at J, with 21 bases between the two ends. This CDR3 spans 16 amino acids. CDR3 in DNA: TGTGCCAGCAGTCCTCATTCTTTGGGCCCAAGTACTGAAGCTTTCTTT. As protein: CASSPHSLGPSTEAFF.

The chain is built from TRBV9 and TRBJ1-4, with 9 bases identical to TRBD1. Losses at the gene ends were 2 bases for V and 6 bases for J; bases not matched to a gene: 5. There are 15 residues in the CDR3. Looked up from germline, CDR1 is SGDLS and CDR2 is YYNGEE. CDR3 sequence: CASSVTGGPYEKLFF. The CDR3 coding sequence is TGTGCCAGCAGCGTCACAGGGGGCCCTTATGAAAAACTGTTTTTT.

The table lists this clone with a count of one. J is TRBJ2-2 and V is TRBV11-2, with TRBD1 identical over 8 bases. Germline V gives CDR1 SGHAT, CDR2 FQNNGV. The CDR3 sequence is 14 residues long. Losses at the gene ends were 9 bases for V and 6 bases for J; bases not matched to a gene: 9. The CDR3 DNA is TGTGCCAGTCAGGGGGCCGGGTCGGCCGGGGAGCTGTTTTTT. Amino acids: CASQGAGSAGELFF.

The V call is TRBV9, the J call TRBJ2-7, with no clear D. Trimming pared 4 bases from V and 3 bases from J, leaving 11 bases between. The CDR3 runs 13 residues. Per germline, CDR1 SGDLS and CDR2 YYNGEE. The CDR3 sequence: CASSPRGYYEQYF. The CDR3 bases are TGTGCCAGCAGCCCGAGAGGCTACTACGAGCAGTACTTC.

This clone has only a few counts. The chain combines TRBV29-1 with TRBJ1-1; 8 nucleotides match TRBD1. V trimming: 4 bases; J trimming: 3 bases; junction bases outside the gene matches: 7. Germline V CDR1 and CDR2: SQVTM, ANQGSEA. This CDR3 spans 14 amino acids. CDR3 coding DNA: TGCAGCGTTGTAACCCAGGGGGCTTACACTGAAGCTTTCTTT. Translation: CSVVTQGAYTEAFF.

The rearrangement uses TRBV19 and TRBJ2-3, with 7 bases fitting TRBD2. J lost 6 bases, V lost 5 bases, and 5 bases had no gene match. The CDR3 is 13 residues long. The germline V gene has CDR1 LNHDA and CDR2 SQIVND (reference sequence). CDR3 bases: TGTGCCAGTAGTTCTGGACTAGTGGATACGCAGTATTTT. As protein: CASSSGLVDTQYF.

In DNA, the CDR3 is TGTGCCAGCAGACAGGGGGATAGCTATGGCTACACCTTC. This codes for CASRQGDSYGYTF. The chain employs TRBV11-2 and TRBJ1-2, with 8 bases aligning to TRBD1. The CDR3 spans 13 residues. Germline V gives CDR1 SGHAT, CDR2 FQNNGV. Germline trimming cut 6 bases from V and 4 bases from J; bases unmatched to any gene: 4.

The V and J genes are TRBV18 and TRBJ2-7; a possible D gene is TRBD2 (7 bases). Germline CDR1 KGHSH, CDR2 LQKENI. CDR3 length: 19 amino acids. Trimming pared 3 bases from V and 1 base from J, leaving 25 bases between. The CDR3 sequence: CASSPTRLADQGSSYEQYF. CDR3 DNA sequence: TGTGCCAGCTCACCGACGCGCCTAGCGGACCAGGGGAGTTCCTACGAGCAGTACTTC.

The chain combines TRBV2 with TRBJ2-3, with 15 bases identical to TRBD2. Germline CDR1 and CDR2: SNHLY and FYNNEI. The CDR3 has 19 residues. Trimming removed 5 bases from V and 0 bases from J; junction bases left unmatched: 9. CDR3: CASSPTGLAGGPSTDTQYF. The CDR3 bases are TGTGCCAGCAGTCCTACGGGACTAGCGGGAGGCCCCAGCACAGATACGCAGTATTTT.

The chain couples TRBV28 to TRBJ2-1; no firm D call. The germline CDR1 and CDR2 sequences are MDHEN and SYDVKM. The CDR3 totals 11 residues. The ends were cut back, 5 bases at V and 9 bases at J, with 8 bases in the middle. The CDR3 coding sequence is TGTGCCAGCAGTCCTTACGGTGAGCAGTTCTTC. Its translation is CASSPYGEQFF.

The rearrangement links TRBV6-6 to TRBJ2-7; 7 nucleotides match TRBD1. V shed 6 bases, J shed 3 bases, and the junction held 8 bases outside the gene matches. Germline V CDR1 and CDR2: MNHNY, SVGAGI (reference sequence). This CDR3 contains 14 residues. The CDR3 loop is CASRDQTGSYEQYF. CDR3 sequence (DNA): TGTGCCAGCAGGGACCAGACAGGGAGCTACGAGCAGTACTTC.

The CDR3 nucleotides are TGTGCCAGCAGTCTGGAGTGGGGCACAGATACGCAGTATTTT. This codes for CASSLEWGTDTQYF. The chain links TRBV2 to TRBJ2-3; unclear D gene. Germline values: CDR1 SNHLY, CDR2 FYNNEI. The CDR3 covers 14 residues. Trimming took 5 bases from V and 1 from J, leaving 10 bases between them.

The V call is TRBV6-2 or TRBV6-3, the J call TRBJ1-2, with a weak D call TRBD1 (6 bases). The length of the CDR3 is 14 residues. Germline CDR1 is MNHEY and CDR2 is SVGEGT. V shed 0 bases and J shed 9 bases, with 14 bases lying between them. This CDR3 reads CASSYSNRARSYTF. The CDR3, as DNA: TGTGCCAGCAGTTACTCGAACAGGGCGAGGAGCTACACCTTC.

The chain links TRBV10-1 to TRBJ1-4, with D maybe TRBD1 (5 bases). Germline V lookup: CDR1 WNHNN, CDR2 SYGVQD (reference sequence). The CDR3 consists of 13 residues. Trimming took off 4 bases at V and 5 bases at J, with 8 bases between the two ends. This chain's CDR3 is CASSGQYNEKLFF. CDR3 coding DNA: TGCGCCAGCAGTGGACAGTACAATGAAAAACTGTTTTTT.

The sample holds a few counts of this clone. This rearrangement joins TRBV5-1 to TRBJ2-7; TRBD2 matches at 8 bases. Germline V gene data show CDR1 as SGHRS and CDR2 as YFSETQ. The CDR3 contains 14 residues. The J segment lost 0 bases and the V segment lost 7 bases, leaving 6 bases of the junction unmatched. As DNA, the CDR3 is TGCGCCAGCGCCATAGCGGGAAGCTCCTACGAGCAGTACTTC. It specifies CASAIAGSSYEQYF.

This clone appeared once. The V call is TRBV18, the J call TRBJ2-1; D is ambiguous. The CDR3 is 17 residues long. Germline assignment: CDR1 KGHSH and CDR2 LQKENI. V was cut by 0 bases and J by 0 bases, with 12 bases left in between. The CDR3 sequence is CASSPPNSRSSYNEQFF. The CDR3 DNA reads as TGTGCCAGCTCACCACCGAATAGCCGTAGCTCCTACAATGAGCAGTTCTTC. Looking up the rest from reference TRBV18 and TRBJ2-1 gives the full variable domain: NAGVMQNPRHLVRRRGQEARLRCSPMKGHSHVYWYRQLPEEGLKFMVYLQKENIIDESGMPKERFSAEFPKEGPSILRIQQVVRGDSAAYFCASSPPNSRSSYNEQFFGPGTRLTVL.